The 5 T cell receptor beta chains below come from one sample, sequenced in a study of blood T cell repertoires in COVID-19. Measured with immunoSEQ multiplex PCR; TCRdb has only the in-frame clones, and not every one. The table includes approximately 120,000 clones, 69% detected once. The source material was peripheral blood. These receptor sequences come from a woman aged 70 to 79 with acute or convalescent COVID-19.

About this clone itself: The same CDR3 can be traced to other DNA sequences in this sample. The J gene is TRBJ1-1, the V gene TRBV7-9; D is ambiguous. The CDR3 is 19 amino acids. The ends were cut back, 5 bases at V and 0 bases at J, with 25 bases in the middle. Germline V lookup: CDR1 SEHNR, CDR2 FQNEAQ (reference sequence). As DNA, the CDR3 is TGTGCCAGCAGCCGCACAAAGAATATCGGGAAACTAATGAACACTGAAGCTTTCTTT. Translation gives CASSRTKNIGKLMNTEAFF.

This sequence joins TRBV3-1 (or the pseudogene TRBV3-2) and TRBJ1-1; TRBD1 might be the D (5 bases). Deletions cut 0 bases from V and 5 bases from J, with 16 bases between. Germline V gene lookup returns CDR1 LGHDT and CDR2 YNNKEL (reference sequence). This CDR3 is 16 amino acids long. CDR3 nucleotides: TGTGCCAGCAGCCAAGATCAATTTGGGGCTGAGACTGAAGCTTTCTTT. Translating it yields CASSQDQFGAETEAFF.

This sequence joins TRBV29-1 and TRBJ2-1; no firm D call. This CDR3 contains 12 residues. V lost 6 bases and J 9 bases, leaving 15 bases between the germline ends. Germline CDR1 is SQVTM and CDR2 is ANQGSEA. The CDR3 is CSVISSLSEQFF. The CDR3, as DNA: TGCAGCGTCATCTCTTCTCTGAGTGAGCAGTTCTTC.

The chain recombines TRBV19 with TRBJ1-5; 7 bases map to TRBD1. This CDR3 has 16 amino acids. V was clipped by 6 bases and J by 4 bases; unmatched bases: 12. Germline CDR1 is LNHDA and CDR2 is SQIVND (reference sequence). The CDR3 DNA sequence: TGTGCCAGTAGGGCACCCGGGACAGAAAAAAATCAGCCCCAGCATTTT. Amino acid sequence: CASRAPGTEKNQPQHF.

The chain has TRBV7-8 and TRBJ2-3, with 7 bases fitting TRBD1. From germline, CDR1 is SGHVS and CDR2 FQNEAQ. After removal of 2 bases from V and 4 bases from J, the junction contained 6 bases not matched to a gene. This CDR3 has 15 amino acids. For the CDR3, the DNA is TGTGCCAGCAGCTTATTAGACAGGGAATCAGATACGCAGTATTTT. Translated: CASSLLDRESDTQYF. Full variable domain (remainder filled in from reference TRBV7-8 and TRBJ2-3): GAGVSQSPRYKVAKRGQDVALRCDPISGHVSLFWYQQALGQGPEFLTYFQNEAQLDKSGLPSDRFFAERPEGSVSTLKIQRTQQEDSAVYLCASSLLDRESDTQYFGPGTRLTVL.